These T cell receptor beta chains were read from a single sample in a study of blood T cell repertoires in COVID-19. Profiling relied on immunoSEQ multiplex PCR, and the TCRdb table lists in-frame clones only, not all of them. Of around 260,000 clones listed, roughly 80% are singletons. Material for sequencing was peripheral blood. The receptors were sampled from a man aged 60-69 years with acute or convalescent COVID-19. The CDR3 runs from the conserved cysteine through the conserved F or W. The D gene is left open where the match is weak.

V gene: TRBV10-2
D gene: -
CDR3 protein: CASSEYETYEQYF

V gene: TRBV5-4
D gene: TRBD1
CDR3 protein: CASSQGQGRLYEQYF

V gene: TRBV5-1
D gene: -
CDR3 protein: CASSSLENTEAFF

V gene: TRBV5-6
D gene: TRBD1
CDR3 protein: CASSGQGSTEAFF

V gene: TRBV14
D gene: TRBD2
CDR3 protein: CASSPGLADVLSTDTQYF

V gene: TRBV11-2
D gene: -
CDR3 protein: CATGLGKNIQYF

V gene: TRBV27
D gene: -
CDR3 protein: CASSADFTGNYGYTF

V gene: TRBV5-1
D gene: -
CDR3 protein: CASSSPGAGPYNEQFF

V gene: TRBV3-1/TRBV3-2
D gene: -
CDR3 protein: CASSQGVREYEQYF

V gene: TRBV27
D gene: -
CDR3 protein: CASSGGHEQFF

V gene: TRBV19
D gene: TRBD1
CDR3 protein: CASRRQGTNTEAFF

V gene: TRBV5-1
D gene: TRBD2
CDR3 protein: CASSLVREGYDNEQFF

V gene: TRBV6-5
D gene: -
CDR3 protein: CASNPTGGSYNEQFF

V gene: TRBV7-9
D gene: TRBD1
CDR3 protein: CASSSLTGTTDTQYF

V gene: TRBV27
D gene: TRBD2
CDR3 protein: CASSLRQGISGRDYSYEQYF

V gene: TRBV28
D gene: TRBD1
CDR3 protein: CASSLIQGVNTEAFF

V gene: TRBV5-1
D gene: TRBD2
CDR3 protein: CASSLEGLAGGPALTF

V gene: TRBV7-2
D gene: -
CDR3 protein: CASSADSPPPDTQYF

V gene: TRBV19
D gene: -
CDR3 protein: CASSPGPAKNIQYF

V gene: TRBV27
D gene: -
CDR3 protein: CASSLDSYNEQFF

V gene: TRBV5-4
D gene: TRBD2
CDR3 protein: CASSLRLAASADTQYF

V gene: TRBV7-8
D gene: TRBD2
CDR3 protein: CASSITGLAGVGELFF

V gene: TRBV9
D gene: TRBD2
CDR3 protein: CASSVLGLAGGPPGELFF

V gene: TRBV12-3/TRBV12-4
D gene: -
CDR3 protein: CASSLGSRNTQYF

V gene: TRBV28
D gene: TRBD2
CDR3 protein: CASSSRLAGDSDTQYF

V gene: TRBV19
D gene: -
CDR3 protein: CASSRLGADSGNTIYF

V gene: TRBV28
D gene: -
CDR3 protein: CASGIWATYEQYF

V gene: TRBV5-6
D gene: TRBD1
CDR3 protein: CASRWTGGSLNSNQPQHF

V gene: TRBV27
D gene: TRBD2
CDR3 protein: CASSPRPGLATLAKNIQYF

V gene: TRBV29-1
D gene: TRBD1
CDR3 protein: CSAGSTGDYTF

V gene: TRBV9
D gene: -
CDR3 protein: CASSPATGRNEKLFF

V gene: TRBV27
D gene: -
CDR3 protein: CASRLSPDTQYF

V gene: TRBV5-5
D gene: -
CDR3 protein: CASSPGGRATNEKLFF

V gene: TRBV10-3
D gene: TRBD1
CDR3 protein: CAISVTGGSGYTF

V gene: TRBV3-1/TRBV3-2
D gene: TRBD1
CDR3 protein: CASSPSTGTGAETQYF

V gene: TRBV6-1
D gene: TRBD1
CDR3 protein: CASSEGPGQGFEQFF

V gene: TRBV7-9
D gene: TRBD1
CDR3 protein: CASSLGQGFGEQYF

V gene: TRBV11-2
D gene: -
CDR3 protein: CASSLYLGGTEAFF

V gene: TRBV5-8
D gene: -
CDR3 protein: CASSSDNKNIQYF

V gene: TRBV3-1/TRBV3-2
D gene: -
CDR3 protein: CASSQPGESGNTIYF

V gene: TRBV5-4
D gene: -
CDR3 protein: CASSFGQPTNTGELFF

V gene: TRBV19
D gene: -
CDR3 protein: CASSIDRPLASQPQHF

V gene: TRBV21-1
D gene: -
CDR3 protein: CATRGTGTDTQYF

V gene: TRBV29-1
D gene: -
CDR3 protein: CSVATGNTEAFF

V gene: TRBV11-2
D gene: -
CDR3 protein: CASRRGGLNTEAFF

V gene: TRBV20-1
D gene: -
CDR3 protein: CSASVADTAEVLSYNSPLHF

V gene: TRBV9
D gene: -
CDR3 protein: CASSVGRGSPNSPLHF

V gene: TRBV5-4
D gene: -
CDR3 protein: CASSFGALGPGELFF

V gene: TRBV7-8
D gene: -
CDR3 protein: CASSRQNTEAFF

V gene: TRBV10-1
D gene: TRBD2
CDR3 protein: CASSDQRGGTDTQYF

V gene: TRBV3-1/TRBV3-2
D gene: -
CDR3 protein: CASSQNYIQETQYF

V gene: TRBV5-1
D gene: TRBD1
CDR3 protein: CASSMSPGTVYNEQFF